This TCR beta chain originates from a study of OX40 agonist ivuxolimab in advanced cancers. Libraries were prepared by immunoSEQ multiplex PCR; TCRdb keeps only in-frame clonotypes and omits some of them. The table includes 75,000 or so clones, around 82% detected once. To note about this clone: Its antigen remains unknown.

Autoimmune disease history or systemic immunosuppression led to patient exclusion. Blood draws occurred at baseline, cycle 4 day 1, and cycle 7 day 1. The CDR3 sequence is 13 residues long. V lost 3 bases, J lost 0 bases, and 6 bases lay in between. The V gene's germline CDR1 is SGHTA and CDR2 FQGNSA. Study findings and constraints: Some patients without response likewise showed low normalized clonal expansion.

The rearrangement joins TRBV7-2 to TRBJ2-7, with unresolved D. Sample: CD4+ or CD8+ T cells sorted from blood, taken in a trial of the OX40 agonist ivuxolimab. The origin of this receptor is an adult with an advanced solid tumor such as melanoma, head and neck, liver or kidney cancer. For the CDR3, the DNA is TGTGCCAGCAGCTTGTGGAGCTCCTACGAGCAGTACTTC. Protein sequence: CASSLWSSYEQYF. The whole variable domain, filled in from reference TRBV7-2 and TRBJ2-7, reads GAGVSQSPSNKVTEKGKDVELRCDPISGHTALYWYRQSLGQGLEFLIYFQGNSAPDKSGLPSDRFSAERTGGSVSTLTIQRTQQEDSAVYLCASSLWSSYEQYFGPGTRLTVT.